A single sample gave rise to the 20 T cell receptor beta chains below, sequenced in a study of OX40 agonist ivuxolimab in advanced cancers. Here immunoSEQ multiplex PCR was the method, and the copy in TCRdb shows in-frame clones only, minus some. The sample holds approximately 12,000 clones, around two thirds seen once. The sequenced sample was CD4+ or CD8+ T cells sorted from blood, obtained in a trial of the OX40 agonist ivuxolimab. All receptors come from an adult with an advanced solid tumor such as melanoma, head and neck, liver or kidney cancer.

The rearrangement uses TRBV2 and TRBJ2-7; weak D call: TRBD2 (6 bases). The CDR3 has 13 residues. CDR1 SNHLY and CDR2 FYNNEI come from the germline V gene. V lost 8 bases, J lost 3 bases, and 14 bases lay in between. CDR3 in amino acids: CASAGQIIYEQYF. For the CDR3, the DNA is TGTGCCAGCGCGGGGCAGATCATCTACGAGCAGTACTTC.

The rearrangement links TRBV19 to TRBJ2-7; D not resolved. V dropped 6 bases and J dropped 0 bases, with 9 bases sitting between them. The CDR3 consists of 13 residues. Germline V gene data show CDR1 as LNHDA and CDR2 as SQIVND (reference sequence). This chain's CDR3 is CASSGPSSYEQYF. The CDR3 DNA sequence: TGTGCCAGTAGCGGACCGAGCTCCTACGAGCAGTACTTC.

The CDR3 DNA reads as TGTGCCAGCAACCAACAGGGGGGGGGCTATGGCTACACCTTC. Its translation: CASNQQGGGYGYTF. The chain combines TRBV6-5 with TRBJ1-2; 8 bases are shared with TRBD1. The J segment lost 4 bases and the V segment lost 7 bases, leaving 8 bases of the junction unmatched. This CDR3 is built from 14 residues. CDR1 is MNHEY and CDR2 is SVGAGI in the germline V gene.

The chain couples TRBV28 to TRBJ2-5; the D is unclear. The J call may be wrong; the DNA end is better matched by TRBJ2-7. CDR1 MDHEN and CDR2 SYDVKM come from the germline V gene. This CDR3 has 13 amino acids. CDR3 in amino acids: CASSGGLSYEQYF. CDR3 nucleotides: TGTGCCAGCAGTGGTGGGCTCTCCTACGAGCAGTACTTC.

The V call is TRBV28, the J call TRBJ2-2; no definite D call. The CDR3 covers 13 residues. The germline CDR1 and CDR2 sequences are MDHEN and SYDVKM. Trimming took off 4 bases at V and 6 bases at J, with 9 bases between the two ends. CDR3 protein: CASSSTMAGELFF. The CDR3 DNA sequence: TGTGCCAGCAGTTCGACGATGGCCGGGGAGCTGTTTTTT.

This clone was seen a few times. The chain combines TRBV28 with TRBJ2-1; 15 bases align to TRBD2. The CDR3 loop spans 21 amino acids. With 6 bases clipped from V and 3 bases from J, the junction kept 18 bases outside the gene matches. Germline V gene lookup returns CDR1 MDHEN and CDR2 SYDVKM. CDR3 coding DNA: TGTGCCAGCAGCCCCAAGGCCGGGACTAGCGGGAGGCCGTGGGGCTACAATGAGCAGTTCTTC. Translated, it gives CASSPKAGTSGRPWGYNEQFF.

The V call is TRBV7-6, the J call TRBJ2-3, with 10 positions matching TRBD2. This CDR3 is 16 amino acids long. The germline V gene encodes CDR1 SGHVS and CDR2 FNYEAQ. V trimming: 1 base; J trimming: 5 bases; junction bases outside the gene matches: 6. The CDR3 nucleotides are TGTGCCAGCAGCTTAGGTCTAGCGGGAGCGGGAGATACGCAGTATTTT. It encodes CASSLGLAGAGDTQYF.

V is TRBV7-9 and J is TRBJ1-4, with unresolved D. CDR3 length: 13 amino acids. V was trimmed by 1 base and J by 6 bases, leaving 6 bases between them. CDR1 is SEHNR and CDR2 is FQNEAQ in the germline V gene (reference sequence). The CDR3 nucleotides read TGTGCCAGCAGCTTAGGTAGAGATGAAAAACTGTTTTTT. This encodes CASSLGRDEKLFF.

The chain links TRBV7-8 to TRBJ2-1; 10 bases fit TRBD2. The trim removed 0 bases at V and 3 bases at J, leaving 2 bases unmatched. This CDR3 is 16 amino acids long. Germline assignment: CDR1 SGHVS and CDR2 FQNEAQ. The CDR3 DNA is TGTGCCAGCAGCTTAGCCGGGACTAGCGTCTACAATGAGCAGTTCTTC. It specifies CASSLAGTSVYNEQFF. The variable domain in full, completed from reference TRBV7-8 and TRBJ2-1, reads GAGVSQSPRYKVAKRGQDVALRCDPISGHVSLFWYQQALGQGPEFLTYFQNEAQLDKSGLPSDRFFAERPEGSVSTLKIQRTQQEDSAVYLCASSLAGTSVYNEQFFGPGTRLTVL.

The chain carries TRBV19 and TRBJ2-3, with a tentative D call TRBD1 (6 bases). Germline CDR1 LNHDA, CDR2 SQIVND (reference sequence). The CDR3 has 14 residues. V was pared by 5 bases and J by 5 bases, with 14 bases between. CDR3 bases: TGTGCCAGTAGTCCTCTATCCAGGGGAGATACGCAGTATTTT. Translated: CASSPLSRGDTQYF.

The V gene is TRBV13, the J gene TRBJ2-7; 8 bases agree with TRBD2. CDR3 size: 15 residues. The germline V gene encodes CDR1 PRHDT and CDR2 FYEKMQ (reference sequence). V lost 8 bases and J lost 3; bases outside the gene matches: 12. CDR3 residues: CASGVGTSGFYEQYF. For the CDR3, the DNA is TGTGCCAGCGGCGTCGGGACTAGTGGATTCTACGAGCAGTACTTC.

For the CDR3, the DNA is TGTGCCAGCAGTATGGACAGACAAGAGACCCAGTACTTC. Translating gives CASSMDRQETQYF. V is TRBV28 and J is TRBJ2-5; D possibly corresponds to TRBD1 (6 bases). The V end was cut by 5 bases, the J end by 2 bases, with 9 bases between. CDR1 and CDR2 (germline): MDHEN, SYDVKM. This CDR3 has 13 residues.

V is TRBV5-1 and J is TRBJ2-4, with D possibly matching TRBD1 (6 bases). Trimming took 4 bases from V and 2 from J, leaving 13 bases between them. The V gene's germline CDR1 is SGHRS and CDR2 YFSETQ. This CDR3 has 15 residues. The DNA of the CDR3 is TGCGCCAGCAGCCCGCAACAGGGAACCAAAAACATTCAGTACTTC. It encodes CASSPQQGTKNIQYF.

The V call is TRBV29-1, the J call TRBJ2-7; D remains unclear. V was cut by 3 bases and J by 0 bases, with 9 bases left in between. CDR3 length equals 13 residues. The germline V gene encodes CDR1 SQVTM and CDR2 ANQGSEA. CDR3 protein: CSVEKESSYEQYF. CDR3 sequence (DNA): TGCAGCGTTGAGAAGGAGAGCTCCTACGAGCAGTACTTC.

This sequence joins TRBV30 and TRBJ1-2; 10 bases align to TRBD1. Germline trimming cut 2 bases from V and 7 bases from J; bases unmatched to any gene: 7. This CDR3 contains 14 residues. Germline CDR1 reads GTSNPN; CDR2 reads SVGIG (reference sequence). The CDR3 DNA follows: TGTGCCTGGAGTATCGGGGGGACAGGGGTTGGCTACACCTTC. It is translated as CAWSIGGTGVGYTF.

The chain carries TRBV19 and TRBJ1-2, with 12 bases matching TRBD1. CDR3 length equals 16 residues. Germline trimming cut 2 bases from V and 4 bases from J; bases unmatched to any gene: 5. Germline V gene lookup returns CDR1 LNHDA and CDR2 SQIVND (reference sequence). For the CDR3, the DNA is TGTGCCAGTAGTATACCGGGACAGGGGGCTAGCTATGGCTACACCTTC. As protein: CASSIPGQGASYGYTF.

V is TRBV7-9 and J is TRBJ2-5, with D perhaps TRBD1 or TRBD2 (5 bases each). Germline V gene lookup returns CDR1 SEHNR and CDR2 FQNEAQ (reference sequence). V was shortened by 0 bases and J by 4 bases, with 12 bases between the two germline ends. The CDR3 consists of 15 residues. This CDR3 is CASSLALAGTETQYF. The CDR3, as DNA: TGTGCCAGCAGCTTAGCGCTAGCAGGGACAGAGACCCAGTACTTC.

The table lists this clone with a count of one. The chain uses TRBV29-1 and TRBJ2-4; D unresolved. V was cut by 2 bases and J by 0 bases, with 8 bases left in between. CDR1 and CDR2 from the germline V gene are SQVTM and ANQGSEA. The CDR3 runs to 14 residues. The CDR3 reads CSVERILAKNIQYF. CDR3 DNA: TGCAGCGTTGAACGGATACTAGCCAAAAACATTCAGTACTTC.

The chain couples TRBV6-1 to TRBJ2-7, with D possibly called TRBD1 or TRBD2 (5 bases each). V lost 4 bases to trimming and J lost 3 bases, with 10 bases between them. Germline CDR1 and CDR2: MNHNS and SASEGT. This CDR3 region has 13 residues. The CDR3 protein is CASSAGPDYEQYF. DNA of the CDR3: TGTGCCAGCAGTGCGGGACCAGACTACGAGCAGTACTTC.

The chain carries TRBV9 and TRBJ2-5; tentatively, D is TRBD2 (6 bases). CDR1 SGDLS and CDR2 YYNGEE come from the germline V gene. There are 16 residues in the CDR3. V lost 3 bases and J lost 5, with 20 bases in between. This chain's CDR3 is CASSADGDPGVETQYF. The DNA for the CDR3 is TGTGCCAGCAGCGCCGATGGGGACCCGGGGGTCGAGACCCAGTACTTC.